What follows are 32 T cell receptor beta chains derived from one specimen sequenced in a study of CD8 T cells in Susac syndrome. With random hexamers, reverse transcription was performed on about 0.45 to 1 ug of RNA. TCRdb fed the immunoSEQ multiplex PCR reads into MiXCR, producing one record per CDR3 protein. The profile shows under 90,000 distinct CDR3 sequences, just over 90% of them singletons. The sequenced material came from CD4+ T cells from PBMCs. The source of these receptors is a human donor with Susac syndrome.

The CDR3 coding sequence is TGTGCCAGCAGCCTAAGGGGAGGAGACACAGATACGCAGTATTTT. Encoded protein: CASSLRGGDTDTQYF. This rearrangement joins TRBV7-9 to TRBJ2-3; possibly TRBD2 for D (6 bases). The CDR3 spans 15 residues. In germline, CDR1 is SEHNR, CDR2 FQNEAQ (reference sequence). The V gene lost 5 bases and the J gene lost 2 bases, with 14 bases spanning the gap. The full variable domain, rest sourced from reference TRBV7-9 and TRBJ2-3, is DTGVSQNPRHKITKRGQNVTFRCDPISEHNRLYWYRQTLGQGPEFLTYFQNEAQLEKSRLLSDRFSAERPKGSFSTLEIQRTEQGDSAMYLCASSLRGGDTDTQYFGPGTRLTVL.

The genes are TRBV11-1 and TRBJ2-3; a weak D match, TRBD2 (6 bases). V shed 4 bases and J shed 2 bases, with 13 bases lying between them. The CDR3 loop spans 15 amino acids. The germline gives CDR1 SGHAT, CDR2 FQDESV (reference sequence). As DNA, the CDR3 is TGTGCCAGCAGCTCATTCCAGGACTACACAGATACGCAGTATTTT. Translated: CASSSFQDYTDTQYF.

The chain couples TRBV25-1 to TRBJ2-1; 13 nucleotides agree with TRBD2. This CDR3 is 16 amino acids long. Trimming at V came to 5 bases and at J to 9 bases, leaving 10 bases not matched to a gene. Germline lookup yields CDR1 MGHDK and CDR2 SYGVNS. The CDR3 sequence is CASSWGLAGLMGEQFF. The CDR3 DNA reads as TGTGCCAGCAGTTGGGGACTAGCGGGATTAATGGGTGAGCAGTTCTTC.

This chain connects TRBV7-9 to TRBJ1-2; D possibly corresponds to TRBD1 (6 bases). Trimming removed 4 bases from V and 8 bases from J, with 23 bases in between. The germline V gene encodes CDR1 SEHNR and CDR2 FQNEAQ (reference sequence). This CDR3 spans 16 amino acids. This CDR3 reads CASSSHDRSLAWGYTF. The CDR3, as DNA: TGTGCCAGCAGCTCCCACGACAGGTCGCTGGCGTGGGGCTACACCTTC.

This sequence joins TRBV20-1 and TRBJ1-5; maybe TRBD1 (5 bases). Germline V CDR1 and CDR2: DFQATT, SNEGSKA (reference sequence). Trimming shortened V by 3 bases and J by 4 bases, and 13 bases separated the two germline ends. This CDR3 contains 14 residues. The CDR3 DNA sequence: TGCAGTGCTAGGCCAGGGAACGGGAATCAGCCCCAGCATTTT. This sequence encodes CSARPGNGNQPQHF.

The chain is built from TRBV28 and TRBJ2-1; 8 bases map to TRBD1. Germline V CDR1 and CDR2: MDHEN, SYDVKM. With V trimmed by 6 bases and J by 7 bases, 8 bases remained unmatched. The CDR3 has 14 residues. The CDR3 here is CASRSRQGTNEQFF. In DNA, the CDR3 is TGTGCCAGCAGGAGTCGACAGGGGACTAATGAGCAGTTCTTC.

This chain joins TRBV12-3 or TRBV12-4 and TRBJ2-7; 13 bases match TRBD2. V shed 4 bases and J 8 bases; nucleotides not matched to a gene: 8. This CDR3 contains 15 residues. The DNA for the CDR3 is TGTGCCAGCAGTTCCTCGGGACTAGCGGGACCCCAGCAGTACTTC. This gives the protein CASSSSGLAGPQQYF.

The chain couples TRBV29-1 to TRBJ1-1; 7 positions match TRBD1. The junction had 6 bases not matched to a gene; V was cut back by 4 bases and J by 1 base. The CDR3 has 14 amino acids. Germline V gene data show CDR1 as SQVTM and CDR2 as ANQGSEA. The CDR3 sequence: CSVARQGQNTEAFF. DNA for the CDR3: TGCAGCGTTGCTCGACAGGGTCAGAACACTGAAGCTTTCTTT.

The rearrangement links TRBV7-2 to TRBJ1-2; D uncertain. The CDR3 length is 15 residues. The V end lost 4 bases, the J end lost 3 bases, and 15 bases lay between the germline ends. The germline V gene encodes CDR1 SGHTA and CDR2 FQGNSA. Here the CDR3 reads CASSSQAHRDYGYTF. The CDR3 DNA reads as TGTGCCAGCAGCTCTCAGGCTCATAGGGACTATGGCTACACCTTC.

The V gene is TRBV7-9, the J gene TRBJ2-7; D is perhaps TRBD2 (6 bases). This CDR3 contains 16 residues. Looked up from germline, CDR1 is SEHNR and CDR2 is FQNEAQ (reference sequence). V was clipped by 1 base and J by 3 bases, with 16 bases between them. The CDR3 DNA reads TGTGCCAGCAGCTTAGTCGGATTAGCGGAGATCTACGAGCAGTACTTC. Protein: CASSLVGLAEIYEQYF.

V and J are TRBV7-2 and TRBJ2-3; no firm D call. The CDR3 is 13 amino acids. Germline-derived CDR1 and CDR2 are SGHTA and FQGNSA. Trimming removed 5 bases at V and 4 bases at J, with 10 bases between. The CDR3 protein is CASSAADADTQYF. The CDR3 DNA sequence: TGTGCCAGCAGCGCGGCCGATGCAGATACGCAGTATTTT. Looking up the rest from reference TRBV7-2 and TRBJ2-3 gives the full variable domain: GAGVSQSPSNKVTEKGKDVELRCDPISGHTALYWYRQSLGQGLEFLIYFQGNSAPDKSGLPSDRFSAERTGGSVSTLTIQRTQQEDSAVYLCASSAADADTQYFGPGTRLTVL.

This chain connects TRBV7-8 to TRBJ2-7; 9 positions agree with TRBD2. V was pared by 4 bases and J by 1 base, with 14 bases of the junction left unmatched. Germline-derived CDR1 and CDR2 are SGHVS and FQNEAQ. CDR3 length equals 18 residues. CDR3 in DNA: TGTGCCAGCAGCTGGGGCCCAGCGGGAGGCACTTTTTCCTACGAGCAGTACTTC. Amino acids: CASSWGPAGGTFSYEQYF.

The rearrangement joins TRBV4-1 to TRBJ2-2, with 9 bases aligning to TRBD1. CDR1 and CDR2 from the germline V gene are MGHRA and YSYEKL. The CDR3 has 16 residues. V shed 4 bases, J shed 6 bases, and the junction held 9 bases outside the gene matches. This chain's CDR3 is CASSPRGTGIAGELFF. The CDR3 nucleotides read TGCGCCAGCAGCCCGCGAGGGACAGGGATAGCCGGGGAGCTGTTTTTT.

V is TRBV20-1 and J is TRBJ2-3; 12 bases align to TRBD2. Unmatched junction bases numbered 5, after V lost 1 base and J lost 3 bases. Per germline, CDR1 DFQATT and CDR2 SNEGSKA (reference sequence). This CDR3 is 16 amino acids long. The CDR3 coding sequence is TGCAGTGCTAGAGTCCCCGGGACTAGCGGGACAGATACGCAGTATTTT. Translated: CSARVPGTSGTDTQYF.

In nucleotides, the CDR3 is TGTGCCATCAGTTTTTCTGGGGGCACAGATACGCAGTATTTT. Translation: CAISFSGGTDTQYF. The rearrangement joins TRBV10-3 to TRBJ2-3; D is ambiguous. V shed 5 bases and J shed 1 base, with 10 bases lying between them. CDR1 and CDR2 from the germline V gene are ENHRY and SYGVKD. CDR3 length: 14 residues.

This chain links TRBV12-3 or TRBV12-4 with TRBJ2-1, with TRBD2 identical over 7 bases. V lost 7 bases, J lost 0 bases, and 12 bases stayed unmatched. The CDR3 loop spans 17 amino acids. The CDR3: CASTITWRGSSYNEQFF. As DNA, the CDR3 is TGTGCCAGCACCATTACCTGGCGGGGGAGCTCCTACAATGAGCAGTTCTTC.

In nucleotides, the CDR3 is TGTGCCAGCAGTGTCGGGCAGACCTATGGCTACACCTTC. It codes for CASSVGQTYGYTF. The chain recombines TRBV2 with TRBJ1-2; D is unresolved. The V end was cut by 4 bases, the J end by 4 bases, with 10 bases between. The CDR3 covers 13 residues. The germline gives CDR1 SNHLY, CDR2 FYNNEI. The full variable domain, rest sourced from reference TRBV2 and TRBJ1-2, is EPEVTQTPSHQVTQMGQEVILRCVPISNHLYFYWYRQILGQKVEFLVSFYNNEISEKSEIFDDQFSVERPDGSNFTLKIRSTKLEDSAMYFCASSVGQTYGYTFGSGTRLTVV.

The chain links TRBV15 to TRBJ1-1; tentatively, D is TRBD1 (6 bases). This CDR3 spans 16 amino acids. Germline V gene lookup returns CDR1 LNHNV and CDR2 YYDKDF (reference sequence). V gave up 8 bases and J gave up 6 bases, with 25 bases separating them. The CDR3 is CATRRSSVQGVPEAFF. The CDR3 region has the DNA TGTGCCACCCGAAGATCTTCGGTACAGGGAGTCCCTGAAGCTTTCTTT.

The sample holds one count of this clonotype. The chain uses TRBV6-1 and TRBJ1-5; the D is unclear. Deletions cut 7 bases from V and 5 bases from J, with 12 bases between. Germline loops: CDR1 MNHNS, CDR2 SASEGT. The CDR3 is 13 residues long. This CDR3 reads CASNDRQYQPQHF. In DNA form, the CDR3 reads TGTGCCAGCAATGATCGGCAGTATCAGCCCCAGCATTTT.

The V gene is TRBV7-2, the J gene TRBJ2-7, with D perhaps TRBD2 (5 bases). This CDR3 has 14 amino acids. CDR1 is SGHTA and CDR2 is FQGNSA in the germline V gene. Trimming cost V 1 base and J 2 bases, with 9 bases left between them. CDR3 in amino acids: CASSLGLTTYEQYF. The CDR3, as DNA: TGTGCCAGCAGCTTAGGGCTGACTACCTACGAGCAGTACTTC. The full variable domain, its missing parts supplied by reference TRBV7-2 and TRBJ2-7, is GAGVSQSPSNKVTEKGKDVELRCDPISGHTALYWYRQSLGQGLEFLIYFQGNSAPDKSGLPSDRFSAERTGGSVSTLTIQRTQQEDSAVYLCASSLGLTTYEQYFGPGTRLTVT.

V is TRBV11-3 and J is TRBJ2-3, with D possibly TRBD2 on 5 matching bases. V was cut by 1 base and J by 0 bases, with 8 bases left in between. The CDR3 loop spans 15 amino acids. CDR1 is SGHNT, CDR2 YENEEA, per germline. The CDR3 spells CASSLGRASTDTQYF. DNA of the CDR3: TGTGCCAGCAGCTTAGGGCGGGCAAGCACAGATACGCAGTATTTT.

The chain employs TRBV19 and TRBJ2-4, with D uncertain. Trimming pared 10 bases from V and 0 bases from J, leaving 19 bases between. This CDR3 has 16 amino acids. The germline V gene has CDR1 LNHDA and CDR2 SQIVND (reference sequence). The CDR3 region is CATGSSWNRAKNIQYF. The CDR3 bases are TGTGCCACCGGCAGTAGTTGGAACAGAGCCAAAAACATTCAGTACTTC. The full variable domain, completed using reference TRBV19 and TRBJ2-4, is DGGITQSPKYLFRKEGQNVTLSCEQNLNHDAMYWYRQDPGQGLRLIYYSQIVNDFQKGDIAEGYSVSREKKESFPLTVTSAQKNPTAFYLCATGSSWNRAKNIQYFGAGTRLSVL.

The rearrangement links TRBV28 to TRBJ2-5; 7 nucleotides line up with TRBD1. The CDR3 is 15 amino acids. V gave up 6 bases and J gave up 4 bases; unmatched junction bases: 11. Germline CDR1 and CDR2: MDHEN and SYDVKM. This chain's CDR3 is CASSSSSQGRETQYF. The CDR3 DNA sequence: TGTGCCAGCAGCTCATCCTCACAGGGGAGAGAGACCCAGTACTTC.

The DNA of the CDR3 is TGTGCCACCTTGGGACTAGCGGGAGGACGCTCCTACGAGCAGTACTTC. The encoded protein is CATLGLAGGRSYEQYF. The chain recombines TRBV28 with TRBJ2-7, with 15 positions matching TRBD2. The germline V gene encodes CDR1 MDHEN and CDR2 SYDVKM. This CDR3 is 16 amino acids long. V shed 10 bases and J 0 bases; nucleotides not matched to a gene: 7.

This clonotype was picked up one time. The chain employs TRBV7-2 and TRBJ2-1; D could derive from TRBD1 or TRBD2 (7 bases each). Between the trimmed V and J ends, which lost 4 bases and 4 bases, there was a span of 23 bases. CDR1 is SGHTA and CDR2 is FQGNSA in the germline V gene. This CDR3 comprises 18 residues. The CDR3 sequence is CASSSPRGGSIMYNEQFF. The CDR3 bases are TGTGCCAGCAGCTCACCCAGGGGGGGCAGTATAATGTACAATGAGCAGTTCTTC.

V is TRBV7-2 and J is TRBJ2-7; TRBD2 matches at 7 bases. V shed 5 bases, J shed 0 bases, and the junction held 4 bases outside the gene matches. This CDR3 region has 14 residues. Germline CDR1 SGHTA, CDR2 FQGNSA. The CDR3 here is CASSVRGGSYEQYF. DNA of the CDR3: TGTGCCAGCAGCGTTCGCGGGGGCTCCTACGAGCAGTACTTC.

J is TRBJ2-2 and V is TRBV7-8; D is uncertain. The CDR3 totals 14 residues. With 2 bases removed from V and 3 bases from J, the gap between germline ends came to 7 bases. Germline V gene sequence: CDR1 SGHVS, CDR2 FQNEAQ. The DNA for the CDR3 is TGTGCCAGCAGCTTAACCCGGGACACCGGGGAGCTGTTTTTT. Translating gives CASSLTRDTGELFF.

This chain joins TRBV7-2 and TRBJ2-1, with 10 bases fitting TRBD2. V was clipped by 2 bases and J by 6 bases; unmatched bases: 10. Germline-derived CDR1 and CDR2 are SGHTA and FQGNSA. The CDR3 loop spans 17 amino acids. In DNA form, the CDR3 reads TGTGCCAGCAGCTTAATTGGAATGACTAGCGGGCCCAATGAGCAGTTCTTC. It specifies CASSLIGMTSGPNEQFF.

This chain links TRBV19 with TRBJ2-3, with D maybe TRBD1 (6 bases). Trimming took off 2 bases at V and 0 bases at J, with 6 bases between the two ends. Germline CDR1 LNHDA, CDR2 SQIVND (reference sequence). The CDR3 loop spans 14 amino acids. The CDR3 loop reads CASSIQGSTDTQYF. The CDR3 coding sequence is TGTGCCAGTAGTATACAGGGGAGCACAGATACGCAGTATTTT. The full variable domain, with the rest looked up from reference TRBV19 and TRBJ2-3, is DGGITQSPKYLFRKEGQNVTLSCEQNLNHDAMYWYRQDPGQGLRLIYYSQIVNDFQKGDIAEGYSVSREKKESFPLTVTSAQKNPTAFYLCASSIQGSTDTQYFGPGTRLTVL.

CDR3 DNA: TGTGCCAGCAGCTCGGCCGGTGAGCAGTTCTTC. Its protein product is CASSSAGEQFF. The chain uses TRBV5-6 and TRBJ2-1; no definite D call. This CDR3 region has 11 residues. CDR1 SGHDT and CDR2 YYEEEE come from the germline V gene. V gave up 3 bases and J gave up 9 bases, with 7 bases separating them.

The genes are TRBV12-3 or TRBV12-4 and TRBJ1-1; D not resolved. The CDR3 sequence is 11 residues long. V gave up 8 bases and J gave up 4 bases, with 8 bases separating them. This CDR3 is CASLLATEAFF. Written as DNA, the CDR3 is TGTGCCAGCCTATTGGCCACTGAAGCTTTCTTT.

CDR3 region: CASSYAGQAALEAFF. CDR3 coding DNA: TGTGCCAGCAGTTACGCGGGACAGGCCGCACTAGAAGCTTTCTTT. The J gene is TRBJ1-1, the V gene TRBV6-5, with 8 positions matching TRBD1. The CDR3 runs to 15 residues. The germline CDR1 and CDR2 sequences are MNHEY and SVGAGI. V shed 2 bases, J shed 8 bases, and the junction held 10 bases outside the gene matches.